Listed here are 18 T cell receptor beta chains from one sample, sequenced in a study of blood T cell repertoires in COVID-19. Using immunoSEQ multiplex PCR, the repertoire was profiled, and TCRdb retains in-frame clones only, with some absent. The sample has around 140,000 clones; around 84% are singletons. Sequencing was performed on PBMCs or T cells enriched from blood (not recorded which). The receptors come from a man between 35 and 55 years old with acute COVID-19.

The J gene is TRBJ1-1, the V gene TRBV7-9, with D uncertain. The ends were cut back, 1 base at V and 6 bases at J, with 3 bases in the middle. The CDR3 is 11 amino acids. The germline CDR1 and CDR2 sequences are SEHNR and FQNEAQ (reference sequence). The CDR3 loop is CASSLEPEAFF. The CDR3 DNA is TGTGCCAGCAGCTTAGAGCCTGAAGCTTTCTTT. Using reference TRBV7-9 and TRBJ1-1 for the parts outside the CDR3, the full variable domain is DTGVSQNPRHKITKRGQNVTFRCDPISEHNRLYWYRQTLGQGPEFLTYFQNEAQLEKSRLLSDRFSAERPKGSFSTLEIQRTEQGDSAMYLCASSLEPEAFFGQGTRLTVV.

The genes are TRBV19 and TRBJ2-5; 14 nucleotides line up with TRBD2. The CDR3 runs to 16 residues. CDR1 is LNHDA and CDR2 is SQIVND in the germline V gene (reference sequence). The ends lost 6 bases at V and 5 bases at J; junction bases unmatched: 8. Here the CDR3 reads CASSLTSGGAWETQYF. The CDR3 region has the DNA TGTGCCAGTAGCCTGACTAGCGGGGGGGCCTGGGAGACCCAGTACTTC.

This clone was counted a few times. V and J are TRBV5-6 and TRBJ2-7; D is undetermined. This CDR3 has 12 amino acids. Germline lookup yields CDR1 SGHDT and CDR2 YYEEEE. V lost 5 bases, J lost 3 bases, and 9 bases lay in between. The chain's CDR3 is CASSSTFYEQYF. DNA of the CDR3: TGTGCCAGCAGTTCCACTTTCTACGAGCAGTACTTC.

This clone has a handful of counts. The chain is built from TRBV19 and TRBJ2-2, with D tentatively TRBD2 (6 bases). The germline V gene has CDR1 LNHDA and CDR2 SQIVND (reference sequence). The CDR3 contains 14 residues. The germline V and J ends were trimmed by 5 bases and 5 bases, with 12 bases remaining between them. CDR3 nucleotides: TGTGCCAGTAGTGGCGGGGTATGGACCGGGGAGCTGTTTTTT. Translation: CASSGGVWTGELFF.

The chain couples TRBV19 to TRBJ2-5, with TRBD1 identical over 7 bases. The V gene's germline CDR1 is LNHDA and CDR2 SQIVND (reference sequence). The CDR3 runs 15 residues. V was clipped by 5 bases and J by 4 bases; unmatched bases: 10. The CDR3 region is CASSYLQTGPETQYF. The DNA for the CDR3 is TGTGCCAGTAGTTATTTACAGACAGGGCCAGAGACCCAGTACTTC.

This rearrangement joins TRBV2 to TRBJ2-5; 7 bases agree with TRBD1. Germline V gene sequence: CDR1 SNHLY, CDR2 FYNNEI. This CDR3 contains 12 residues. V dropped 5 bases and J dropped 3; count of bases not matched to a gene: 0. CDR3 region: CASSTGEETQYF. CDR3 nucleotide sequence: TGTGCCAGCAGTACAGGGGAAGAGACCCAGTACTTC.

This rearrangement joins TRBV20-1 to TRBJ1-2, with 11 positions matching TRBD1. After removal of 3 bases from V and 7 bases from J, the junction contained 4 bases not matched to a gene. The CDR3 consists of 13 residues. The germline V gene encodes CDR1 DFQATT and CDR2 SNEGSKA (reference sequence). The CDR3 DNA is TGCAGTGCTAGTGGGACAGGGGGTAGTGGCTACACCTTC. Translated: CSASGTGGSGYTF.

The chain is built from TRBV18 and TRBJ2-3; 7 bases are a match to TRBD1. CDR3 length: 12 amino acids. CDR1 KGHSH and CDR2 LQKENI come from the germline V gene. V shed 6 bases and J 9 bases; nucleotides not matched to a gene: 6. In DNA, the CDR3 is TGTGCCAGCTCTCCCACAGGGGAAACGCAGTATTTT. This sequence encodes CASSPTGETQYF.

The genes are TRBV6-1 and TRBJ2-5, with 8 bases matching TRBD2. Germline trimming cut 3 bases from V and 1 base from J; bases unmatched to any gene: 4. The CDR3 runs 15 residues. Germline lookup yields CDR1 MNHNS and CDR2 SASEGT. CDR3 region: CASSDIAGIQETQYF. The CDR3 DNA reads TGTGCCAGCAGTGATATAGCGGGGATCCAAGAGACCCAGTACTTC.

This clone was recorded once. The gene calls are TRBV29-1 and TRBJ2-5, with TRBD2 identical over 10 bases. J was trimmed by 2 bases and V by 4 bases; bases with no gene match: 10. The CDR3 contains 16 residues. Germline V lookup: CDR1 SQVTM, CDR2 ANQGSEA. The CDR3, as DNA: TGCAGCGTTGCTTTACTAGCGGGGCCTTTACAAGAGACCCAGTACTTC. It specifies CSVALLAGPLQETQYF.

This sequence joins TRBV6-6 and TRBJ2-1; the D gene is possibly TRBD2 (5 bases). The germline gives CDR1 MNHNY, CDR2 SVGAGI (reference sequence). The CDR3 is 13 amino acids. Trimming removed 0 bases from V and 10 bases from J, with 10 bases in between. The CDR3 here is CASSYSTGLEQFF. CDR3 coding DNA: TGTGCCAGCAGTTACTCAACGGGATTAGAGCAGTTCTTC.

The genes are TRBV19 and TRBJ2-3; maybe TRBD1 (6 bases). CDR3 length: 14 amino acids. V was clipped by 8 bases and J by 2 bases, with 14 bases between them. CDR1 and CDR2 from the germline V gene are LNHDA and SQIVND (reference sequence). CDR3 bases: TGTGCCAGTCGGGACAAGGCCCTCACAGATACGCAGTATTTT. The encoded protein is CASRDKALTDTQYF. The full variable domain, rest sourced from reference TRBV19 and TRBJ2-3, is DGGITQSPKYLFRKEGQNVTLSCEQNLNHDAMYWYRQDPGQGLRLIYYSQIVNDFQKGDIAEGYSVSREKKESFPLTVTSAQKNPTAFYLCASRDKALTDTQYFGPGTRLTVL.

The chain carries TRBV24-1 and TRBJ2-7, with TRBD1 as a possible D gene (5 bases). Trimming left V 3 bases short and J 5 bases short, with 10 bases between. The CDR3 runs 13 residues. In germline, CDR1 is KGHDR, CDR2 SFDVKD. This CDR3 is CATSDGAGDEQYF. Here the CDR3 DNA reads TGTGCCACCAGTGATGGGGCCGGCGACGAGCAGTACTTC.

This chain uses TRBV5-6 with TRBJ2-4, with D perhaps TRBD2 (5 bases). Looked up from germline, CDR1 is SGHDT and CDR2 is YYEEEE. The CDR3 extends over 14 amino acids. Trimming removed 3 bases from V and 2 bases from J, with 9 bases in between. CDR3 sequence (DNA): TGTGCCAGCAGCTGGCCGGGGACCAAAAACATTCAGTACTTC. It is translated as CASSWPGTKNIQYF.

The rearrangement uses TRBV9 and TRBJ2-6; 7 nucleotides match TRBD1. The CDR3 is made up of 17 amino acids. The junction had 8 bases not matched to a gene; V was cut back by 4 bases and J by 1 base. The germline V gene encodes CDR1 SGDLS and CDR2 YYNGEE. CDR3 DNA sequence: TGTGCCAGCAGCCCACCGACAGGGTTGTCTGGGGCCAACGTCCTGACTTTC. It translates to CASSPPTGLSGANVLTF.

This clone appeared a single time. The chain combines TRBV11-2 with TRBJ2-3; 11 bases line up with TRBD2. V shed 5 bases and J 0 bases; nucleotides not matched to a gene: 7. The CDR3 is 17 amino acids. Germline V gene data show CDR1 as SGHAT and CDR2 as FQNNGV. The CDR3 DNA follows: TGTGCCAGCAGCCCGGTGGCTAGCGGGAGGAGCACAGATACGCAGTATTTT. It is translated as CASSPVASGRSTDTQYF.

The table lists this clone with a few counts. This chain connects TRBV19 to TRBJ1-4; 11 bases line up with TRBD1. The CDR3 length is 16 residues. Germline lookup yields CDR1 LNHDA and CDR2 SQIVND (reference sequence). V was clipped by 5 bases and J by 8 bases; unmatched bases: 10. The CDR3 nucleotides read TGTGCCAGTAGTGGGGCCGGGACAGGGGGAAGAGAAAAACTGTTTTTT. Encoded protein: CASSGAGTGGREKLFF.

V is TRBV5-1 and J is TRBJ2-7; D might be TRBD2 (7 bases). Deletions cut 0 bases from V and 2 bases from J, with 18 bases between. The germline V gene has CDR1 SGHRS and CDR2 YFSETQ. This CDR3 is built from 17 residues. CDR3 amino acids: CASSLGGPGGSAYEQYF. CDR3 DNA: TGCGCCAGCAGCTTGGGGGGGCCGGGGGGTTCCGCCTACGAGCAGTACTTC. The full variable domain, completed using reference TRBV5-1 and TRBJ2-7, is KAGVTQTPRYLIKTRGQQVTLSCSPISGHRSVSWYQQTPGQGLQFLFEYFSETQRNKGNFPGRFSGRQFSNSRSEMNVSTLELGDSALYLCASSLGGPGGSAYEQYFGPGTRLTVT.